This T cell receptor (beta chain) was found in a study of OX40 agonist ivuxolimab in advanced cancers. V lost 0 bases and J 3 bases, leaving 4 bases between the germline ends. This CDR3 contains 13 residues. The V gene's germline CDR1 is SGDLS and CDR2 YYNGEE. The protocol was immunoSEQ multiplex PCR, while the TCRdb copy is restricted to in-frame clones and leaves out a portion. This table holds 70,000 or so clones, around 90% found once. This TCR was sampled from an adult with an advanced solid tumor such as melanoma, head and neck, liver or kidney cancer. The starting material was CD4+ or CD8+ T cells sorted from blood, obtained in a trial of the OX40 agonist ivuxolimab. V is TRBV9 and J is TRBJ1-3; unclear D gene. CDR3 sequence (DNA): TGTGCCAGCAGCGTAGATTATGGAAACACCATATATTTT. This sequence encodes CASSVDYGNTIYF.